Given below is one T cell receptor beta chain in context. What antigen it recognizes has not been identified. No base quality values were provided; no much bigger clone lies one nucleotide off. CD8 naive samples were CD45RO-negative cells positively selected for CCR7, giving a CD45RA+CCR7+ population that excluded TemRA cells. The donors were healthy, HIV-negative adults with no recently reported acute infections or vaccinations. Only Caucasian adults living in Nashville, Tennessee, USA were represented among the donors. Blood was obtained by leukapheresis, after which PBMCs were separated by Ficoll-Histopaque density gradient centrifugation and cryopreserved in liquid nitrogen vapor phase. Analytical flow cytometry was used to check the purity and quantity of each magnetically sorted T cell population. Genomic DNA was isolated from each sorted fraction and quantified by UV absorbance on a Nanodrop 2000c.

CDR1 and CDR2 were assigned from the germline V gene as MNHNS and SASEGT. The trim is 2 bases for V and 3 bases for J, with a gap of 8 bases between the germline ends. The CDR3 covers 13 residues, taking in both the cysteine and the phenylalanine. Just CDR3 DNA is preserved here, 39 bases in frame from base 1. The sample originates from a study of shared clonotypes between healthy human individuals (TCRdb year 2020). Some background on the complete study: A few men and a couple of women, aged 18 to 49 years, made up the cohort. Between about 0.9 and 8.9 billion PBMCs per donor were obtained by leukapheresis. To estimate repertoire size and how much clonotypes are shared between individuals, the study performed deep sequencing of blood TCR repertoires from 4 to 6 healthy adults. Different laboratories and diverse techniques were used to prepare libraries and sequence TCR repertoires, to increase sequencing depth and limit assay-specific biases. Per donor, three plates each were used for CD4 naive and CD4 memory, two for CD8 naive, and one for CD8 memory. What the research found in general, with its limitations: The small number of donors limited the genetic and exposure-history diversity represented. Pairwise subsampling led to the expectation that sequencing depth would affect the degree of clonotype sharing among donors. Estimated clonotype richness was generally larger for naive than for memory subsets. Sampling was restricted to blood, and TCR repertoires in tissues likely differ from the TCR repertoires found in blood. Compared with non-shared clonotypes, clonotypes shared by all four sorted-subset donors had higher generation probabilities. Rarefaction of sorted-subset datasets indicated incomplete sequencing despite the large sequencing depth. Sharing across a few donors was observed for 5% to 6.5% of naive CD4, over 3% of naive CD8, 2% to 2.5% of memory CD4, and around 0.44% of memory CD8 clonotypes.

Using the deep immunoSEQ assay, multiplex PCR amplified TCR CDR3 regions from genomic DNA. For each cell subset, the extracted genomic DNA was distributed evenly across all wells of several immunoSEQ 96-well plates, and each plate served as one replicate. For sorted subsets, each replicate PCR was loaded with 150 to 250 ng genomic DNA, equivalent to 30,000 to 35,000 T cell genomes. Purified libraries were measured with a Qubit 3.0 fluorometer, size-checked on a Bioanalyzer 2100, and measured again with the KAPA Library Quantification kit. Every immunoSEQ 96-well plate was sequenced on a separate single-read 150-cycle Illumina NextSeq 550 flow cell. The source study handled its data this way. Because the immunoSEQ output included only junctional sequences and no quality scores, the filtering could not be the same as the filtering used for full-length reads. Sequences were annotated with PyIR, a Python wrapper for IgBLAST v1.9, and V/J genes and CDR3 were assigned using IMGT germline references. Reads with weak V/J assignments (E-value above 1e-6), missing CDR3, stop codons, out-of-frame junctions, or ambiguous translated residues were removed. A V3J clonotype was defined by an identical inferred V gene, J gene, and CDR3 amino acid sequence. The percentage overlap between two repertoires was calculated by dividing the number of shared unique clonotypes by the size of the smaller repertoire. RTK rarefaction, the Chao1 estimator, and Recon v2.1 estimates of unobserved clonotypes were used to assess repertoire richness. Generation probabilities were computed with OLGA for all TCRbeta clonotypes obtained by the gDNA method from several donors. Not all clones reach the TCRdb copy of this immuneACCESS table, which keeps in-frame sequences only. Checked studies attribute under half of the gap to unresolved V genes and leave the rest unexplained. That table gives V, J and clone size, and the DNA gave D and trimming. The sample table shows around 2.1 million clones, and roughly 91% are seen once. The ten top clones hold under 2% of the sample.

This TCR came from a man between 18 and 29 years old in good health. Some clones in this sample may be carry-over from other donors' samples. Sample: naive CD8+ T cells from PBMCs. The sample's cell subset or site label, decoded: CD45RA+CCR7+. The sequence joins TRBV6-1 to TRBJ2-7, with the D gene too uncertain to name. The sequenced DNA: TGTGCCAGCAGTGAATTCGCGAACTACGAGCAGTACTTC. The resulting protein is CASSEFANYEQYF.